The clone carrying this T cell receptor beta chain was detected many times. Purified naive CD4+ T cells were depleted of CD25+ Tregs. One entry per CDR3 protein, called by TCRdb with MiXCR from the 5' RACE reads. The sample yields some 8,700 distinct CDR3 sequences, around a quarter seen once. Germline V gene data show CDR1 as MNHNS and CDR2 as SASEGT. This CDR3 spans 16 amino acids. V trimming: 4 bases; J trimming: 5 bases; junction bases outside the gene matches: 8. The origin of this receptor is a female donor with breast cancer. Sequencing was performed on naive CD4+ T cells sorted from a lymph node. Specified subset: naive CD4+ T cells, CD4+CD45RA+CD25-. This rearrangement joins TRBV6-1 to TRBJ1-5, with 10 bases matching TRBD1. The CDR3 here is CASSARTGGKDQPQHF. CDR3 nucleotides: TGTGCCAGCAGTGCCAGGACAGGGGGTAAAGATCAGCCCCAGCATTTT.